The next 13 T cell receptor beta chains were all read from a single sample in a study of T cells in localized non-small cell lung cancer (dated by TCRdb to 2020 to 2022). Libraries were made using the immunoSEQ multiplex PCR assay. The source is immuneACCESS, and TCRdb retained only in-frame sequences with V and J called. Part of the clones is not carried over; for the studies checked, unresolved V genes explain less than half of this, and the remainder is unexplained. The sample table contains roughly 72,000 clones; only one count was recorded for 86% of them. The ten largest clones represent just over 20% of the sample. The specimen was peripheral blood, collected before any cancer treatment. The receptors derive from a male donor at least 60 years old with stage III squamous cell lung carcinoma.

The V and J genes are TRBV27 and TRBJ1-1; D is ambiguous. V lost 8 bases and J lost 4, with 11 bases in between. This CDR3 region has 12 residues. Germline V gives CDR1 MNHEY, CDR2 SMNVEV (reference sequence). The CDR3 nucleotides read TGTGCCAGCCGTTCCGACCGCACTGAAGCTTTCTTT. It translates to CASRSDRTEAFF.

This chain connects TRBV9 to TRBJ1-1; maybe TRBD1 (5 bases). The CDR3 loop spans 15 amino acids. Trimming removed 4 bases from V and 4 bases from J, with 17 bases in between. Germline values: CDR1 SGDLS, CDR2 YYNGEE. The chain's CDR3 is CASSILVPGGTEAFF. The CDR3 region has the DNA TGTGCCAGCAGCATTCTTGTCCCCGGGGGCACTGAAGCTTTCTTT. Complete variable domain (other parts from reference TRBV9 and TRBJ1-1): DSGVTQTPKHLITATGQRVTLRCSPRSGDLSVYWYQQSLDQGLQFLIQYYNGEERAKGNILERFSAQQFPDLHSELNLSSLELGDSALYFCASSILVPGGTEAFFGQGTRLTVV.

There are a few counts of this clone. This chain links TRBV11-2 with TRBJ1-6; possible D gene TRBD1, 6 bases. This CDR3 comprises 15 residues. V lost 4 bases, J lost 7 bases, and 14 bases lay in between. The germline gives CDR1 SGHAT, CDR2 FQNNGV. The CDR3 DNA is TGTGCCAGCAGCTCTCGGACAGACGGGAATTCACCCCTCCACTTT. Translating it yields CASSSRTDGNSPLHF.

The chain recombines TRBV7-8 with TRBJ1-2; D ambiguous. CDR1 SGHVS and CDR2 FQNEAQ come from the germline V gene. Between the trimmed V and J ends, which lost 2 bases and 8 bases, there was a span of 15 bases. The CDR3 has 14 residues. This chain's CDR3 is CASSLYRLGGGYTF. The DNA for the CDR3 is TGTGCCAGCAGCTTATATCGACTCGGAGGCGGCTACACCTTC.

The chain combines TRBV4-2 with TRBJ1-2; D uncertain. CDR3 length: 15 amino acids. The germline CDR1 and CDR2 sequences are LGHNA and YNFKEQ. Trimming pared 0 bases from V and 7 bases from J, leaving 15 bases between. Here the CDR3 DNA reads TGTGCCAGCAGCCAAGACAGGCGGGCTCGGGGTGGCTACACCTTC. Its protein product is CASSQDRRARGGYTF.

The rearrangement uses TRBV27 and TRBJ1-5; 8 bases align to TRBD1. Unmatched junction bases numbered 4, after V lost 3 bases and J lost 3 bases. This CDR3 has 15 residues. Germline CDR1 MNHEY, CDR2 SMNVEV (reference sequence). CDR3 nucleotide sequence: TGTGCCAGCAGTTTTCACAGGGGGGACAATCAGCCCCAGCATTTT. This translates into CASSFHRGDNQPQHF.

Only one count was recorded for this clone. The rearrangement links TRBV29-1 to TRBJ2-1, with 9 bases matching TRBD1. Germline V gene sequence: CDR1 SQVTM, CDR2 ANQGSEA. The junction had 0 bases not matched to a gene; V was cut back by 0 bases and J by 6 bases. The CDR3 has 13 residues. CDR3 sequence (DNA): TGCAGCGTTGAAGAGACAGGGGGCAATGAGCAGTTCTTC. It is translated as CSVEETGGNEQFF.

The rearrangement links TRBV6-1 to TRBJ2-5, with 9 bases that match TRBD2. This CDR3 spans 11 amino acids. Germline values: CDR1 MNHNS, CDR2 SASEGT. The V segment lost 8 bases and the J segment 5 bases; nucleotides outside the gene matches: 0. As DNA, the CDR3 is TGTGCCAGCGGACTAGCGGAGACCCAGTACTTC. This sequence encodes CASGLAETQYF.

This clone has only one observation. The rearrangement joins TRBV7-2 to TRBJ1-1; D is uncertain. Looked up from germline, CDR1 is SGHTA and CDR2 is FQGNSA. This CDR3 is built from 13 residues. V was clipped by 6 bases and J by 1 base, with 9 bases between them. As DNA, the CDR3 is TGTGCCAGCAGGATCGACCCGAACACTGAAGCTTTCTTT. Its protein product is CASRIDPNTEAFF.

The chain combines TRBV15 with TRBJ1-4; 10 positions agree with TRBD1. CDR3 length: 14 residues. Germline trimming cut 3 bases from V and 5 bases from J; bases unmatched to any gene: 0. CDR1 and CDR2 (germline): LNHNV, YYDKDF (reference sequence). The CDR3 DNA is TGTGCCACCAGCAGGGGACAGGGGAATGAAAAACTGTTTTTT. Translation: CATSRGQGNEKLFF. The entire variable domain, with the rest obtained from reference TRBV15 and TRBJ1-4, is as follows: DAMVIQNPRYQVTQFGKPVTLSCSQTLNHNVMYWYQQKSSQAPKLLFHYYDKDFNNEADTPDNFQSRRPNTSFCFLDIRSPGLGDTAMYLCATSRGQGNEKLFFGSGTQLSVL.

This clone was recorded a few times. The chain joins TRBV7-2 to TRBJ2-3, with D hard to call. The CDR3 extends over 12 amino acids. V was shortened by 7 bases and J by 1 base, with 6 bases between the two germline ends. Germline V gene lookup returns CDR1 SGHTA and CDR2 FQGNSA. The CDR3 spells CASNKGTDTQYF. The CDR3 DNA is TGTGCCAGCAACAAGGGCACAGATACGCAGTATTTT.

The chain is built from TRBV9 and TRBJ2-5; a possible D gene is TRBD2 (6 bases). This CDR3 spans 14 amino acids. Trimming pared 5 bases from V and 1 base from J, leaving 12 bases between. CDR1 is SGDLS, CDR2 YYNGEE, per germline. CDR3 sequence: CASSRSGSQETQYF. CDR3 nucleotides: TGTGCCAGCAGTCGTAGCGGTTCCCAAGAGACCCAGTACTTC. Drawing the rest from reference TRBV9 and TRBJ2-5, the complete variable domain is DSGVTQTPKHLITATGQRVTLRCSPRSGDLSVYWYQQSLDQGLQFLIQYYNGEERAKGNILERFSAQQFPDLHSELNLSSLELGDSALYFCASSRSGSQETQYFGPGTRLLVL.

This clone was picked up a small number of times. The V and J genes are TRBV29-1 and TRBJ1-1; possible D gene TRBD1, 5 bases. The CDR3 runs 15 residues. V was clipped by 6 bases and J by 1 base, with 18 bases between them. The germline gives CDR1 SQVTM, CDR2 ANQGSEA. CDR3 coding DNA: TGCAGCGTCCAAAGAGGGGTACCTCCGAACACTGAAGCTTTCTTT. It encodes CSVQRGVPPNTEAFF. The full variable domain, completed using reference TRBV29-1 and TRBJ1-1, is SAVISQKPSRDICQRGTSLTIQCQVDSQVTMMFWYRQQPGQSLTLIATANQGSEATYESGFVIDKFPISRPNLTFSTLTVSNMSPEDSSIYLCSVQRGVPPNTEAFFGQGTRLTVV.